These T cell receptor beta chains were read from a single sample in a study of T cells after yellow fever vaccination. TCRdb processed the 5' RACE reads anew with MiXCR; each CDR3 protein has one entry. This sample has about 220,000 distinct CDR3 sequences; more than 3% occur once, and the top ten carry approximately 3%. This sample comprised CD4+ T cells sorted from PBMCs, obtained 10 days after the yellow fever booster vaccination. These receptors were collected from a man aged 18 to 29 who received the YFV17D yellow fever vaccine. CDR3s include the opening cysteine and the closing phenylalanine or tryptophan. D genes are given only for firm matches. Some rows mark clone size as missing; the rest say once, few, many or name a class of expanded clone.

TRBJ1-2,TRBV4-3,-,-,TGCGCCAGCAGCCAAGACCCCCGGGGTAAATTAGGCTACACCTTC,CASSQDPRGKLGYTF
TRBJ2-3,TRBV20-1,few,-,TGCAGTGCTAGAGATCCCCGGGGACCCACAGATACGCAGTATTTT,CSARDPRGPTDTQYF
TRBJ2-5,TRBV18,many,TRBD2,TGTGCCAGCTCACCACCCCTAGCGGGGGGCAGAGAGACCCAGTACTTC,CASSPPLAGGRETQYF
TRBJ1-1,TRBV20-1,-,-,TGCAGTGCTAGAGGGGAAAGGGCGTGGTACACTGAAGCTTTCTTT,CSARGERAWYTEAFF
TRBJ2-3,TRBV5-1,many,-,TGCGCCAGCGTTGGAAACACAGATACGCAGTATTTT,CASVGNTDTQYF
TRBJ2-1,TRBV29-1,many,TRBD2,TGCAGCGCTGACGGGCTAGCGGGGGGCCCGAGCTCCTACAATGAGCAGTTCTTC,CSADGLAGGPSSYNEQFF
TRBJ1-6,TRBV4-2,-,-,TGTGCCAGCAGCCAAGTAGGCAGTACCTATAATTCACCCCTCCACTTT,CASSQVGSTYNSPLHF
TRBJ1-2,TRBV5-1,few,-,TGCGCCAGCAGCTTGGCCCAAACAAACTCCGCTTTCTATGGCTACACCTTC,CASSLAQTNSAFYGYTF
TRBJ2-3,TRBV20-1,-,-,TGCAGTGCCCGGACGCAGGCTAGCACAGATACGCAGTATTTT,CSARTQASTDTQYF
TRBJ2-1,TRBV11-3,many,-,TGTGCCAGCAGCCAACAGGGTCATGAGCAGTTCTTC,CASSQQGHEQFF
TRBJ1-1,TRBV12-5,-,-,TGTGCTAGTGGTTCCTGGGGGGCTGCGAACACTGAAGCTTTCTTT,CASGSWGAANTEAFF
TRBJ2-1,TRBV4-3,few,-,TGCGCCAGCAGCCAGGCCCAAGGGGGGAGCTCCTACAATGAGCAGTTCTTC,CASSQAQGGSSYNEQFF
TRBJ2-3,TRBV2,many,TRBD2,TGTGCCAGCAGCGAAACCCCAGCGGGGGGTCTGTGGACAGATACGCAGTATTTT,CASSETPAGGLWTDTQYF
TRBJ2-3,TRBV20-1,-,-,TGCAGTGCTGGGGGGACCTTAGCAGCCACAGATACGCAGTATTTT,CSAGGTLAATDTQYF
TRBJ2-6,TRBV29-1,many,-,TGCAGCGTTGAAACGGGGGGCCTCTCTGGGGCCAACGTCCTGACTTTC,CSVETGGLSGANVLTF
TRBJ1-2,TRBV18,many,TRBD1,TGTGCCAGCTCACCCGTGGACAGGGGGCTGTACTATGGCTACACCTTC,CASSPVDRGLYYGYTF
TRBJ1-2,TRBV5-1,few,-,TGCGCCAGCAGCTTGGACAGGTTATATGGCTACACCTTC,CASSLDRLYGYTF
TRBJ2-7,TRBV10-3,many,-,TGTGCCATCTCCATCCGGGGGAGCTCCTACGAGCAGTACTTC,CAISIRGSSYEQYF
TRBJ1-4,TRBV7-9,many,-,TGTGCCAGCAGCCCTAGAGGAAGGCCGGAAAAACTGTTTTTT,CASSPRGRPEKLFF
TRBJ1-4,TRBV7-9,many,-,TGTGCCAGCAGCTCCTGGGACGGATCAGAAAAACTGTTTTTT,CASSSWDGSEKLFF
TRBJ1-1,TRBV30,-,-,TGTGCCTCTTCCGGGGCTACGAACACTGAAGCTTTCTTT,CASSGATNTEAFF
TRBJ1-4,TRBV3-1,few,-,TGTGCCAGCAGCCACCGGGGGCTCGGGAATGAAAAACTGTTTTTT,CASSHRGLGNEKLFF
TRBJ2-4,TRBV10-3,many,-,TGTGCCATCAGTGCGACGATAGGGATGAGGGCCAAAAACATTCAGTACTTC,CAISATIGMRAKNIQYF
TRBJ2-1,TRBV7-8,many,TRBD2,TGTGCCAGCAGTGATAGGGTTAAAGGGACTAGCGGGGAGCAGTTCTTC,CASSDRVKGTSGEQFF
TRBJ1-1,TRBV27,many,-,TGTGCCAGCGGCGCGTCCGCTGAAGCTTTCTTT,CASGASAEAFF
TRBJ1-2,TRBV20-1,many,-,TGCAGTGGCTATGAGGGGCTCCATGGCTACACCTTC,CSGYEGLHGYTF
TRBJ2-3,TRBV5-1,many,-,TGCGCCAGCACCCAGCTTGGTACAGGGGAGGGTAGTACGCAGTATTTT,CASTQLGTGEGSTQYF
TRBJ1-5,TRBV30,few,-,TGTGCCTGGAGTGCATGGGATCAGCCCCAGCATTTT,CAWSAWDQPQHF
TRBJ2-5,TRBV5-6,few,TRBD1,TGTGCCAGCAGCCTTTTCCCGGGGACAGGGGGAGGAGAGACCCAGTACTTC,CASSLFPGTGGGETQYF
TRBJ2-1,TRBV7-2,many,-,TGTGCCAGCAGCCAAAGGGGGGGAAGATACAATGAGCAGTTCTTC,CASSQRGGRYNEQFF
TRBJ2-7,TRBV6-5,many,-,TGTGCCAGCAACGAGGGGAGCTCCTACGAGCAGTACTTC,CASNEGSSYEQYF
TRBJ2-3,TRBV24-1,many,-,TGTGCCACCAGTGCCCCGGGGGCACATACGCAGTATTTT,CATSAPGAHTQYF
TRBJ2-7,TRBV5-6,few,-,TGTGCCAGCAGCCCCATTAGTAGCGGTAACTACGAGCAGTACTTC,CASSPISSGNYEQYF
TRBJ2-3,TRBV3-1,few,TRBD2,TGTGCCAGCAGCCGGATAGCGGGGGGGCCGGGCACAGATACGCAGTATTTT,CASSRIAGGPGTDTQYF
TRBJ2-5,TRBV5-1,-,TRBD1,TGCGCCAGCAGCAGTACAGGGGAGGAGACCCAGTACTTC,CASSSTGEETQYF
TRBJ1-5,TRBV4-1,-,-,TGCGCCAGCAGCCAAGTACGGGGTCCCGGCAATCAGCCCCAGCATTTT,CASSQVRGPGNQPQHF
TRBJ2-1,TRBV28,many,TRBD2,TGTGCCAGCAGTCCACCCCCGCCGGGGGGTACCTACAATGAGCAGTTCTTC,CASSPPPPGGTYNEQFF
TRBJ2-4,TRBV6-5,many,-,TGTGCCAGCAGCCAGGGGGCCAAAAACATTCAGTACTTC,CASSQGAKNIQYF
TRBJ1-1,TRBV5-1,many,-,TGCGCCAGCAGCTTGGAATCAACGAACACTGAAGCTTTCTTT,CASSLESTNTEAFF
TRBJ1-1,TRBV5-1,many,TRBD1,TGCGCCAGCAGCGCTAGACAGGGAATGAACACTGAAGCTTTCTTT,CASSARQGMNTEAFF
TRBJ2-1,TRBV4-3,few,TRBD2,TGCGCCAGCAGCCAGGCCCCTTTAGCGGGGGGGTTTGAGCAGTTCTTC,CASSQAPLAGGFEQFF
TRBJ2-1,TRBV7-2,many,-,TGTGCCAGCAGCCTCACCAAGGGTGAGCAGTTCTTC,CASSLTKGEQFF
TRBJ2-5,TRBV29-1,-,-,TGCAGCGTTGCAGGGCAGGCCCAAGAGACCCAGTACTTC,CSVAGQAQETQYF
TRBJ2-5,TRBV7-2,-,-,TGTGCCAGCAGCTTTACATGGGAGACCCAGTACTTC,CASSFTWETQYF
TRBJ2-2,TRBV4-2,many,-,TGTGCCAGCAGCCAAGTGGGCAGGCAACGGAGGACCGGGGAGCTGTTTTTT,CASSQVGRQRRTGELFF
TRBJ2-3,TRBV5-5,many,TRBD1,TGTGCCAGCAGTCACCCGGGACAGGGTACGCAGTATTTT,CASSHPGQGTQYF
TRBJ2-1,TRBV24-1,many,-,TGTGCCACCAGTGATTTCACAGCTAATGAGCAGTTCTTC,CATSDFTANEQFF
TRBJ2-5,TRBV3-1,few,-,TGTGCCAGCAGCCCATTGTCGTGGGCAGAGACCCAGTACTTC,CASSPLSWAETQYF
TRBJ2-7,TRBV10-3,many,-,TGTGCCGCGAGGGACGCTGACTACGAGCAGTACTTC,CAARDADYEQYF
TRBJ2-7,TRBV20-1,many,-,TGCAGTGCCTTTGGGGGTAGATACGAGCAGTACTTC,CSAFGGRYEQYF
TRBJ1-2,TRBV4-3,few,TRBD1,TGCGCCAGCAGCCAGCCCGGGACAGCCCTTGGGGGCTACACCTTC,CASSQPGTALGGYTF
TRBJ2-1,TRBV5-1,-,TRBD2,TGCGCCAGCAGCCTTGTTAGCGGGGGGAATGAGCAGTTCTTC,CASSLVSGGNEQFF
TRBJ2-6,TRBV4-2,-,-,TGTGCCAGCGGGGTAATCTCTGGGGCCAACGTCCTGACTTTC,CASGVISGANVLTF